Listed here is a single T cell receptor (beta chain). Produced via immunoSEQ multiplex PCR; TCRdb's table is partial and in-frame only. The sample shows about 200,000 clones, about 84% of them seen only once. The source of the sample is a study of blood T cell repertoires in COVID-19. Germline loops: CDR1 SGHAT, CDR2 FQNNGV. The CDR3 contains 16 residues. Deletions cut 1 base from V and 1 base from J, with 8 bases between. This sequence was found in a woman aged 80 or over with acute or convalescent COVID-19. The specimen was peripheral blood. V and J are TRBV11-2 and TRBJ2-6, with unresolved D. The CDR3 region is CASSLGPKSGANVLTF. CDR3 nucleotides: TGTGCCAGCAGCTTAGGTCCTAAATCTGGGGCCAACGTCCTGACTTTC.